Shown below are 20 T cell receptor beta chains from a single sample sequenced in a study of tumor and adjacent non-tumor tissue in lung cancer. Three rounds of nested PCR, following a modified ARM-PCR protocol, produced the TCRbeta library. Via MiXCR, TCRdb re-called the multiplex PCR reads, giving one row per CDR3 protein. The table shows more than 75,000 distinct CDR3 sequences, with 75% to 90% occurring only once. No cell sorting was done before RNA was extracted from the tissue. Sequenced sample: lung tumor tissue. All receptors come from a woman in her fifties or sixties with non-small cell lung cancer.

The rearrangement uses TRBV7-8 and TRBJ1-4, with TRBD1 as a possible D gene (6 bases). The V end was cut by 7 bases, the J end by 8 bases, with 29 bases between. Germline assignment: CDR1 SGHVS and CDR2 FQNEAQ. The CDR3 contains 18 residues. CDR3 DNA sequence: TGTGCCAGCATCTCTCGGGGGGCTCTTCTCCCGGGAGGGGAAAAACTGTTTTTT. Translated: CASISRGALLPGGEKLFF.

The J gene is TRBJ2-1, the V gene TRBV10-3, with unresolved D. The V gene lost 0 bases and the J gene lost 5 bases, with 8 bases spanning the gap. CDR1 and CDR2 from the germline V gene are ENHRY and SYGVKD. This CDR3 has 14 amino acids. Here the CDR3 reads CAISESWDDNEQFF. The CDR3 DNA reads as TGTGCCATCAGTGAGTCTTGGGATGACAATGAGCAGTTCTTC.

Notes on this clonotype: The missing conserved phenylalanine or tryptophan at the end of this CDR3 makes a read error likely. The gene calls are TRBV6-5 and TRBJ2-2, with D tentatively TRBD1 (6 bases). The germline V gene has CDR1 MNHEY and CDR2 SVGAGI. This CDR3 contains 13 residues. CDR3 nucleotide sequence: TGTGCCAGCAGGCCCAGGGGTCACGGGAAGCTGTTTTTG. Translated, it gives CASRPRGHGKLFL.

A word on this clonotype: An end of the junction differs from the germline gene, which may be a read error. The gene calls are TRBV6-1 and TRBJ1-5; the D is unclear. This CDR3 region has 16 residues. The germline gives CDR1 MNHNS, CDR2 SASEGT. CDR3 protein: CASRRISRNSNQPQHF. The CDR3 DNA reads TGTGCCAGCAGGAGGATATCTCGGAATAGTAATCAGCCCCAGCATTTC.

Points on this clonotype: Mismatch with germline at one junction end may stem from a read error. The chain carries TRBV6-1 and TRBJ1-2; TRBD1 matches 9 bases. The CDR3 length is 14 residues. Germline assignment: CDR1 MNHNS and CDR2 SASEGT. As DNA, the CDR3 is TGTGCGAGCACCCAGGACAGGGGAACCCACGGCTACACCTTC. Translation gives CASTQDRGTHGYTF.

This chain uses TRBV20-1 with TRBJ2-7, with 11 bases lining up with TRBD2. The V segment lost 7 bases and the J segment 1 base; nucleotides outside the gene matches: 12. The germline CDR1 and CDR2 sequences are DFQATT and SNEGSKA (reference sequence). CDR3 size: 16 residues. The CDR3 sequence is CSVKATSGKESYEQYF. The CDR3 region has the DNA TGCAGTGTTAAGGCGACTAGCGGGAAGGAATCCTACGAGCAGTACTTC.

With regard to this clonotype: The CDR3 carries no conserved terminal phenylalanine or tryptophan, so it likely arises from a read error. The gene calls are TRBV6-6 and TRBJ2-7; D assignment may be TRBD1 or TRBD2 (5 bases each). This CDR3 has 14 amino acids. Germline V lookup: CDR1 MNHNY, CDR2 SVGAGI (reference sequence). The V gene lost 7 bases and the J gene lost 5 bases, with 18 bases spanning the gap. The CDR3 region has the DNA TGTGCCAGCAAACCCTCCGGGACGAACAACGAGCAGTACTTA. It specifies CASKPSGTNNEQYL.

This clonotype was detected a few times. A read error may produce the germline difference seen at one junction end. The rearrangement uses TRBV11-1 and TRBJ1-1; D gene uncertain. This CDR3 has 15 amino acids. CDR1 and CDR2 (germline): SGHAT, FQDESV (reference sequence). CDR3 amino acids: CANSSEDWSNTEAFF. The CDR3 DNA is TGTGCCAACAGCTCCGAGGATTGGTCGAACACTGAAGCTTTCTTT. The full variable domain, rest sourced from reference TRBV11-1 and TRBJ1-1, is EAEVAQSPRYKITEKSQAVAFWCDPISGHATLYWYRQILGQGPELLVQFQDESVVDDSQLPKDRFSAERLKGVDSTLKIQPAELGDSAMYLCANSSEDWSNTEAFFGQGTRLTVV.

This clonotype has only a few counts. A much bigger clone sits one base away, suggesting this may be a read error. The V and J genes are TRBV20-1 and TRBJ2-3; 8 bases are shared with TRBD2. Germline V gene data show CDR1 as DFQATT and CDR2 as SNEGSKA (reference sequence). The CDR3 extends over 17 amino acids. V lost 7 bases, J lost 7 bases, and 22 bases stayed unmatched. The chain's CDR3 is CSVGTRGGEGDWNTQYF. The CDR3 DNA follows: TGCAGTGTCGGAACCCGGGGGGGGGAGGGCGATTGGAATACGCAGTATTTT.

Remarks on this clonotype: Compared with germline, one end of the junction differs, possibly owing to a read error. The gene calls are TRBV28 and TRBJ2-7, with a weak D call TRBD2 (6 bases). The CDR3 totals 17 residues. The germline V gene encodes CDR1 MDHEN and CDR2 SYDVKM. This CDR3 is CANSPSQRAVGAGEQYF. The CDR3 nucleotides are TGTGCCAACAGTCCCAGCCAGAGGGCAGTGGGAGCGGGCGAGCAGTACTTC.

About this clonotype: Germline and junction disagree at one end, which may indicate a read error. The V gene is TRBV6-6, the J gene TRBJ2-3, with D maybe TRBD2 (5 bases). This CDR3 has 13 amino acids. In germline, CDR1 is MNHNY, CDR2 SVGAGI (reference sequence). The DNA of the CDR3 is TGTCCCAGCAGTGCGGGTTGTTTAGATACGCAGTATTTT. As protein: CPSSAGCLDTQYF.

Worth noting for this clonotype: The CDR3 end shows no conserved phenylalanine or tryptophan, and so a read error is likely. The CDR3 DNA follows: TGTGCCAGCTGTTCCCCTGGGACAGCCAATGAGCAGTTCTTA. As protein: CASCSPGTANEQFL. The V gene is TRBV12-3 or TRBV12-4, the J gene TRBJ2-1; the match to TRBD1 covers 7 bases. The CDR3 has 14 amino acids. Unmatched junction bases numbered 10, after V lost 8 bases and J lost 6 bases.

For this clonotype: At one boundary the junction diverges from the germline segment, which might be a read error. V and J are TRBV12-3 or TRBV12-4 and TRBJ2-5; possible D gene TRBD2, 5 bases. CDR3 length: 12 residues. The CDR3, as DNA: TGTGCCAGCTGTCCAAAGAGGGAGACCCAATACTTC. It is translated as CASCPKRETQYF.

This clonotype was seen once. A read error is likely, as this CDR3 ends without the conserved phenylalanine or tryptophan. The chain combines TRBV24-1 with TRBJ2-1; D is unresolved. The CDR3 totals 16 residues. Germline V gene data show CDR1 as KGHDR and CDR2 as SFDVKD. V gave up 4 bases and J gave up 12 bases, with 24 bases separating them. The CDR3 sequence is CATSEASSRSYNRQFL. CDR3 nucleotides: TGTGCCACCAGTGAGGCCAGCAGCAGATCCTACAATAGGCAGTTCTTA.

As DNA, the CDR3 is TGTGCCAGCTATTCGATCGGGGGACAGGCTAATGAAAAACTGTTTTTT. Encoded protein: CASYSIGGQANEKLFF. V gene TRBV28 combines with J gene TRBJ1-4; 8 nucleotides match TRBD1. CDR1 and CDR2 from the germline V gene are MDHEN and SYDVKM. The CDR3 contains 16 residues. The trim removed 8 bases at V and 3 bases at J, leaving 11 bases unmatched.

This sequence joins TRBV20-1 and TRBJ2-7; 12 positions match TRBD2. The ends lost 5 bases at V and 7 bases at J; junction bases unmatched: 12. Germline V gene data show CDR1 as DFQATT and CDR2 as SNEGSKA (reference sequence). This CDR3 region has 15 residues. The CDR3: CSAGNRLAGVGEQYF. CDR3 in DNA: TGCAGTGCTGGAAACCGACTAGCGGGGGTAGGGGAGCAGTACTTC.

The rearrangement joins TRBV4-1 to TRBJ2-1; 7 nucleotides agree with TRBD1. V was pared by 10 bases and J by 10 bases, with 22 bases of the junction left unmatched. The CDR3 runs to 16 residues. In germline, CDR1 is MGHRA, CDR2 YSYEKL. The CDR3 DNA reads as TGCGCCAACAACCACGCTACGCCGACAGGGACGAGCGAGCAGTTCTTC. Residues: CANNHATPTGTSEQFF.

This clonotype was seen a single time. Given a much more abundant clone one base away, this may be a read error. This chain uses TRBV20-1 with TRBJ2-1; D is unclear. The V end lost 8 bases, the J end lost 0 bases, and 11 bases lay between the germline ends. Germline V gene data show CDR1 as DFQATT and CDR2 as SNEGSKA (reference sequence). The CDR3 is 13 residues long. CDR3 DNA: TGCAGTTCCATGGCCAGCTCCTACAATGAGCAGTTCTTC. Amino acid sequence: CSSMASSYNEQFF.

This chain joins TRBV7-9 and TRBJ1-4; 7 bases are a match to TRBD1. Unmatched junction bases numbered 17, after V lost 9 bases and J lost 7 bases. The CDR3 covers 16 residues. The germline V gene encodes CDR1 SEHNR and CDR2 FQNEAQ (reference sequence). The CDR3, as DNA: TGTGCCAGTAGCCCGAGCGGGACAGCAGCTATTGAAAAACTGTTTTTT. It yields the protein CASSPSGTAAIEKLFF.

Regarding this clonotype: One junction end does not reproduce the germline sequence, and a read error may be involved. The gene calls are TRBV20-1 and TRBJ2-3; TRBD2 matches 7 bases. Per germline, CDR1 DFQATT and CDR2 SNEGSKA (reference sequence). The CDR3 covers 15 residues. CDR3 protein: CNARDFGGTYGTQYF. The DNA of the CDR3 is TGCAATGCTAGAGATTTCGGGGGGACTTATGGTACGCAGTATTTT.